These 8 T cell receptor beta chains were sequenced from one sample in a study of glioma-infiltrating T cells (dated by TCRdb to about 2016). The sequencer was an Illumina MiSeq. The iRepertoire nested amplicon-rescue multiplex PCR (arm-PCR) platform was used to amplify TCR alpha and beta CDR3 regions from RNA. The public sequencing data were trimmed at Q25 with fastp and processed into clonotypes with MiXCR by TCRdb, which kept only in-frame beta chains. Every distinct CDR3 protein forms one entry, paired with its most common genes and DNA. Recorded for this sample are 100,000 to 150,000 distinct CDR3 sequences; approximately 25% of them occurred a single time. Jointly, the top ten make up around 15% of the sample. Sample: glioma tissue, nonneoplastic brain tissue, or PBMCs (not recorded which). These receptors all stem from a human donor with low-grade glioma or glioblastoma, undergoing nonglioma brain surgery, or in good health (not recorded which).

The sample holds many counts of this clonotype. The chain joins TRBV11-2 to TRBJ2-3; D is unresolved. V lost 2 bases and J lost 6, with 12 bases in between. Germline V gene sequence: CDR1 SGHAT, CDR2 FQNNGV. This CDR3 comprises 14 residues. Here the CDR3 reads CASSLLRSSDTQYF. CDR3 nucleotides: TGTGCCAGCAGCTTACTAAGGAGTTCCGATACGCAGTATTTT.

About this clonotype: A much larger clone sits a single nucleotide away, making a read error possible. The rearrangement uses TRBV14 and TRBJ1-2; possible D gene TRBD1, 5 bases. The CDR3 runs 13 residues. The germline CDR1 and CDR2 sequences are SGHDN and FVKESK. For the CDR3, the DNA is TGTGCCAGCAGCCAGGGACGGTACTATAGCTACACCTTC. Amino acid sequence: CASSQGRYYSYTF.

This clonotype turned up a few times. A much larger clone sits a single nucleotide away, making a read error possible. The rearrangement joins TRBV27 to TRBJ2-7, with D hard to call. The CDR3 length is 10 residues. V was pared by 10 bases and J by 6 bases, with 10 bases between. Germline assignment: CDR1 MNHEY and CDR2 SMNVEV (reference sequence). The CDR3 loop is CAIGDCEQYF. CDR3 nucleotides: TGTGCCATCGGAGACTGCGAGCAGTACTTC.

The V gene is TRBV20-1, the J gene TRBJ2-1, with 9 bases that match TRBD2. V lost 4 bases, J lost 0 bases, and 7 bases stayed unmatched. This CDR3 contains 16 residues. Germline V gene lookup returns CDR1 DFQATT and CDR2 SNEGSKA (reference sequence). As DNA, the CDR3 is TGCAGTGCTATAGTGTCTAGCGGGGACTCCTACAATGAGCAGTTCTTC. Translating gives CSAIVSSGDSYNEQFF.

This clonotype has a count of ten or more. The chain uses TRBV20-1 and TRBJ2-2; weak D call: TRBD2 (6 bases). V was cut by 6 bases and J by 1 base, with 12 bases left in between. The germline CDR1 and CDR2 sequences are DFQATT and SNEGSKA (reference sequence). The CDR3 totals 14 residues. In DNA, the CDR3 is TGCAGTGCACCGTTGGAGGGGAACACCGGGGAGCTGTTTTTT. This sequence encodes CSAPLEGNTGELFF.

This clonotype was counted at least ten times. J is TRBJ1-2 and V is TRBV7-8, with 10 bases that match TRBD1. The V gene's germline CDR1 is SGHVS and CDR2 FQNEAQ. With 3 bases clipped from V and 8 bases from J, the junction kept 6 bases outside the gene matches. This CDR3 is 14 amino acids long. CDR3 coding DNA: TGTGCCAGCAGCTTCGACAGGGGGCAAGAGGGCTACACCTTC. This translates into CASSFDRGQEGYTF.

As for this clonotype: A read error may account for a junction end that differs from germline. V usage is TRBV6-1 and J usage is TRBJ1-2, with D maybe TRBD1 (5 bases). The CDR3 spans 13 residues. Germline CDR1 reads MNHNS; CDR2 reads SASEGT. CDR3 protein: CAGSEASTGGYTF. CDR3 bases: TGTGCCGGCAGTGAAGCGTCAACCGGGGGATACACCTTC.

At least ten counts were recorded for this clonotype. At one boundary the junction diverges from the germline segment, which might be a read error. The chain employs TRBV7-2 and TRBJ1-1; TRBD1 might be the D (6 bases). Germline CDR1 reads SGHTA; CDR2 reads FQGNSA. CDR3 size: 14 residues. The CDR3 spells CASSLEGQYTGAFF. The CDR3, as DNA: TGTGCCAGCAGCTTAGAAGGACAGTACACTGGAGCTTTCTTT.